The clone carrying this TCR beta chain was recorded many times. Its antigen remains unknown. The data are from a study of blood T cells in healthy people across ages. The study, taken as a whole, reports: Unknown donor CMV status possibly confounded expanded clonotype changes. Per million T cells, TCR beta diversity dropped about linearly as age rose.

It was with a sample-barcoded 5' primer and a J-beta primer mix that a second PCR of about 6 to 12 cycles was run. There were at least 3 million CDR3-containing paired-end reads obtained from each sample. TCRdb ran MiXCR on the 5' RACE reads and lists one entry per CDR3 protein. The top ten clones hold about an eighth of a sample with approximately 940,000 distinct CDR3 sequences, about 48% of them seen once. Source material: blood. This clonotype was obtained from a man under 40 in good health.

The chain's CDR3 is CSALAGGDTQYF. Written as DNA, the CDR3 is TGCAGTGCTCTAGCGGGGGGAGATACGCAGTATTTT. V is TRBV20-1 and J is TRBJ2-3, with 11 bases matching TRBD2. V lost 5 bases and J lost 5; bases outside the gene matches: 0. Germline CDR1 and CDR2: DFQATT and SNEGSKA (reference sequence). This CDR3 spans 12 amino acids.